This T cell receptor beta chain was sequenced in a study of vaccination and CD4 T cells after COVID-19. V dropped 3 bases and J dropped 11 bases, with 19 bases sitting between them. The germline V gene encodes CDR1 LNHNV and CDR2 YYDKDF (reference sequence). CDR3 length: 14 amino acids. This clonotype was counted a few times. Its antigen is still unknown. Treatment described: roughly nine-day PBMC culture with coronavirus spike peptide pools or control peptides (ViraFEST assay). Cultured CD4+ T-cell DNA underwent Oncomine TCR Beta short-read sequencing. Once CD4+ T cells had been cultured, genomic DNA was extracted from them. TCRdb fed the PCR reads into MiXCR, producing one record per CDR3 protein. The table records more than 15,000 distinct CDR3 sequences, 50% to 60% of them present only once.

The chain employs TRBV15 and TRBJ1-2, with D perhaps TRBD1 (6 bases). This clonotype was sampled from a human donor who had recovered from COVID-19. Sequencing was carried out using CD4+ T cells from blood, cultured in vitro. The CDR3 reads CATSSANPGTKYTF. CDR3 DNA sequence: TGTGCCACCAGCAGTGCCAATCCCGGGACAAAGTACACCTTC. Full variable domain (rest looked up from reference TRBV15 and TRBJ1-2): DAMVIQNPRYQVTQFGKPVTLSCSQTLNHNVMYWYQQKSSQAPKLLFHYYDKDFNNEADTPDNFQSRRPNTSFCFLDIRSPGLGDTAMYLCATSSANPGTKYTFGSGTRLTVV.